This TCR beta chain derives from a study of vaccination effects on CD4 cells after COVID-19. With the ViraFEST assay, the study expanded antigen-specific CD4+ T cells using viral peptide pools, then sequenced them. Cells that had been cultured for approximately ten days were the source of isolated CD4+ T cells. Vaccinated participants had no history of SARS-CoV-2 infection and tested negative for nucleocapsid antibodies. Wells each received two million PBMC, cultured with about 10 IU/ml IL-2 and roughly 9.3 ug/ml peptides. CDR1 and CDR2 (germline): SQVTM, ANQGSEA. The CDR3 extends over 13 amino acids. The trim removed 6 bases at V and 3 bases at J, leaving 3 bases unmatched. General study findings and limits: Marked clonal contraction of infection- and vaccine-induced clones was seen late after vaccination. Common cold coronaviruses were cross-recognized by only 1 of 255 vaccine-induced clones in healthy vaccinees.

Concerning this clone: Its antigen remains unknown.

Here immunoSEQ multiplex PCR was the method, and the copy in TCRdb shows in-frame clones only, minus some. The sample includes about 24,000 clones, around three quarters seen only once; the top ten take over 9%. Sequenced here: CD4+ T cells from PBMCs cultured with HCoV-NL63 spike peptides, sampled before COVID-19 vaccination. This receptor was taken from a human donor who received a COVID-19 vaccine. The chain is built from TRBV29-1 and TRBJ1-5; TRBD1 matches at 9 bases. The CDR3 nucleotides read TGCAGCGTCTGGACAGGGGACAATCAGCCCCAGCATTTT. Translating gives CSVWTGDNQPQHF. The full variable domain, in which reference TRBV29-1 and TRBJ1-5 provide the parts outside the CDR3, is SAVISQKPSRDICQRGTSLTIQCQVDSQVTMMFWYRQQPGQSLTLIATANQGSEATYESGFVIDKFPISRPNLTFSTLTVSNMSPEDSSIYLCSVWTGDNQPQHFGDGTRLSIL.